The 16 T cell receptor beta chains given below trace back to one sample, sequenced in a study of blood T cell repertoires in COVID-19. Clones were sequenced by immunoSEQ multiplex PCR, and TCRdb holds only the in-frame ones, with some missing. The sample holds about 73,000 clones, about 88% seen once. Specimen: peripheral blood. The receptor source for this set is a man older than 75 with acute or convalescent COVID-19.

J is TRBJ1-2 and V is TRBV3-1 (or the pseudogene TRBV3-2), with no clear D. V shed 4 bases and J shed 1 base, with 13 bases lying between them. This CDR3 region has 15 residues. Germline V gene lookup returns CDR1 LGHDT and CDR2 YNNKEL (reference sequence). The DNA for the CDR3 is TGTGCCAGCAGCCCCCCGGGCGGGATTAACTATGGCTACACCTTC. This translates into CASSPPGGINYGYTF.

This chain joins TRBV2 and TRBJ2-5, with D possibly being TRBD1 (5 bases). The ends were cut back, 7 bases at V and 8 bases at J, with 20 bases in the middle. CDR3 length: 14 residues. Germline CDR1 reads SNHLY; CDR2 reads FYNNEI. CDR3 in DNA: TGTGCCAGCATTCTTGACAGCCTTTCCAAAACCCAGTACTTC. This gives the protein CASILDSLSKTQYF.

The chain uses TRBV19 and TRBJ1-1; D is perhaps TRBD1 (5 bases). Germline loops: CDR1 LNHDA, CDR2 SQIVND (reference sequence). Trimming took 3 bases from V and 8 from J, leaving 10 bases between them. This CDR3 region has 12 residues. The CDR3 DNA reads as TGTGCCAGTAGTATCGGGGGAGGCGAAGCTTTCTTT. Translated, it gives CASSIGGGEAFF. The variable domain in full, completed from reference TRBV19 and TRBJ1-1, reads DGGITQSPKYLFRKEGQNVTLSCEQNLNHDAMYWYRQDPGQGLRLIYYSQIVNDFQKGDIAEGYSVSREKKESFPLTVTSAQKNPTAFYLCASSIGGGEAFFGQGTRLTVV.

The V and J genes are TRBV10-3 and TRBJ2-2; 8 nucleotides align to TRBD2. Trimming at V came to 4 bases and at J to 2 bases, leaving 3 bases not matched to a gene. Germline loops: CDR1 ENHRY, CDR2 SYGVKD. The CDR3 is 15 amino acids. For the CDR3, the DNA is TGTGCCATCAGTGCCAGCGGGGGCAACACCGGGGAGCTGTTTTTT. Translated, it gives CAISASGGNTGELFF.

V usage is TRBV7-9 and J usage is TRBJ2-7; 7 nucleotides line up with TRBD2. The CDR3 sequence is 14 residues long. The germline V gene has CDR1 SEHNR and CDR2 FQNEAQ (reference sequence). Losses at the gene ends were 3 bases for V and 7 bases for J; bases not matched to a gene: 9. The CDR3 DNA is TGTGCCAGCAGCTTGGGTAGCGGGCTAGGGGAGCAGTACTTC. Its protein product is CASSLGSGLGEQYF.

The genes are TRBV5-1 and TRBJ1-1; 9 bases match TRBD1. The CDR3 is made up of 15 amino acids. Germline CDR1 and CDR2: SGHRS and YFSETQ. Unmatched junction bases numbered 4, after V lost 4 bases and J lost 0 bases. The CDR3 loop reads CASSPGQGMNTEAFF. CDR3 in DNA: TGCGCCAGCAGCCCAGGACAGGGGATGAACACTGAAGCTTTCTTT. Full variable domain (remainder filled in from reference TRBV5-1 and TRBJ1-1): KAGVTQTPRYLIKTRGQQVTLSCSPISGHRSVSWYQQTPGQGLQFLFEYFSETQRNKGNFPGRFSGRQFSNSRSEMNVSTLELGDSALYLCASSPGQGMNTEAFFGQGTRLTVV.

The chain has TRBV5-5 and TRBJ1-1; tentative D call: TRBD1 (6 bases). The germline CDR1 and CDR2 sequences are SGHKS and YYEKEE (reference sequence). This CDR3 contains 14 residues. Trimming took 1 base from V and 5 from J, leaving 12 bases between them. The CDR3 nucleotides read TGTGCCAGCAGCTTGTCAGGGGTTGAAACTGAAGCTTTCTTT. This codes for CASSLSGVETEAFF. The variable domain in full, with the rest retrieved from reference TRBV5-5 and TRBJ1-1, is DAGVTQSPTHLIKTRGQQVTLRCSPISGHKSVSWYQQVLGQGPQFIFQYYEKEERGRGNFPDRFSARQFPNYSSELNVNALLLGDSALYLCASSLSGVETEAFFGQGTRLTVV.

This sequence joins TRBV6-5 and TRBJ1-5; D possibly corresponds to TRBD1 (6 bases). Between the trimmed V and J ends, which lost 7 bases and 7 bases, there was a span of 14 bases. Per the germline V gene, CDR1 is MNHEY and CDR2 is SVGAGI. This CDR3 is built from 13 residues. DNA of the CDR3: TGTGCCAGCACCCCGGAAGGGGGACAGCCCCAGCATTTT. As protein: CASTPEGGQPQHF.

The chain couples TRBV9 to TRBJ2-1; 15 positions match TRBD2. This CDR3 has 19 residues. J lost 5 bases, V lost 4 bases, and 13 bases had no gene match. Germline V gene lookup returns CDR1 SGDLS and CDR2 YYNGEE. CDR3 nucleotides: TGTGCCAGCAGCTTCAGCCCTAGGACTAGCGGGAGGGGCAACAATGAGCAGTTCTTC. It specifies CASSFSPRTSGRGNNEQFF.

The V and J genes are TRBV12-5 and TRBJ2-5; possible D gene TRBD1, 6 bases. Germline V gene sequence: CDR1 LGHNT, CDR2 FRNRAP. Trimming removed 3 bases from V and 3 bases from J, with 17 bases in between. The CDR3 is 16 residues long. This chain's CDR3 is CASGFLRDTTKETQYF. CDR3 nucleotide sequence: TGTGCTAGTGGTTTTCTACGGGACACAACAAAAGAGACCCAGTACTTC.

This clone was seen only a few times. The chain is built from TRBV6-2 or TRBV6-3 and TRBJ1-1; TRBD1 matches 8 bases. V lost 5 bases and J lost 9; bases outside the gene matches: 8. Per the germline V gene, CDR1 is MNHEY and CDR2 is SVGEGT. CDR3 length: 13 residues. CDR3 DNA: TGTGCCAGCAGTAAAATGGACAGGGAGAAAGCTTTCTTT. Residues: CASSKMDREKAFF.

The V and J genes are TRBV11-2 and TRBJ2-6; D possibly corresponds to TRBD1 (6 bases). The CDR3 spans 16 residues. Germline-derived CDR1 and CDR2 are SGHAT and FQNNGV. Trimming pared 7 bases from V and 0 bases from J, leaving 13 bases between. The CDR3 DNA sequence: TGTGCCAGCACCAGGGGTTTGATCTCTGGGGCCAACGTCCTGACTTTC. This gives the protein CASTRGLISGANVLTF.

Here the CDR3 reads CASSSLTGTGHGYTF. The CDR3 coding sequence is TGCGCCAGCAGCTCTCTAACCGGGACAGGGCACGGCTACACCTTC. The rearrangement links TRBV5-1 to TRBJ1-2, with TRBD1 identical over 9 bases. With V trimmed by 3 bases and J by 8 bases, 11 bases remained unmatched. The CDR3 contains 15 residues. The germline V gene has CDR1 SGHRS and CDR2 YFSETQ. The full variable domain, completed using reference TRBV5-1 and TRBJ1-2, is KAGVTQTPRYLIKTRGQQVTLSCSPISGHRSVSWYQQTPGQGLQFLFEYFSETQRNKGNFPGRFSGRQFSNSRSEMNVSTLELGDSALYLCASSSLTGTGHGYTFGSGTRLTVV.

This clone was detected a few times. V and J are TRBV2 and TRBJ1-5; D remains unclear. Per the germline V gene, CDR1 is SNHLY and CDR2 is FYNNEI. V lost 6 bases, J lost 3 bases, and 9 bases lay in between. This CDR3 has 13 amino acids. Written as DNA, the CDR3 is TGTGCCAGCAGGGGCGGACTCAATCAGCCCCAGCATTTT. This encodes CASRGGLNQPQHF.

The chain has TRBV6-5 and TRBJ2-7; D unresolved. The CDR3 has 10 residues. Germline V gene sequence: CDR1 MNHEY, CDR2 SVGAGI. Trimming shortened V by 5 bases and J by 4 bases, and 3 bases separated the two germline ends. For the CDR3, the DNA is TGTGCCAGCAGTCTATACGAGCAGTACTTC. It yields the protein CASSLYEQYF.

The chain combines TRBV25-1 with TRBJ1-1, with D perhaps TRBD1 (5 bases). Germline V gives CDR1 MGHDK, CDR2 SYGVNS. This CDR3 has 14 amino acids. The ends were cut back, 7 bases at V and 5 bases at J, with 17 bases in the middle. The CDR3 is CASTPGGGSTEAFF. The CDR3 DNA follows: TGTGCCAGCACCCCCGGGGGAGGTTCGACTGAAGCTTTCTTT.